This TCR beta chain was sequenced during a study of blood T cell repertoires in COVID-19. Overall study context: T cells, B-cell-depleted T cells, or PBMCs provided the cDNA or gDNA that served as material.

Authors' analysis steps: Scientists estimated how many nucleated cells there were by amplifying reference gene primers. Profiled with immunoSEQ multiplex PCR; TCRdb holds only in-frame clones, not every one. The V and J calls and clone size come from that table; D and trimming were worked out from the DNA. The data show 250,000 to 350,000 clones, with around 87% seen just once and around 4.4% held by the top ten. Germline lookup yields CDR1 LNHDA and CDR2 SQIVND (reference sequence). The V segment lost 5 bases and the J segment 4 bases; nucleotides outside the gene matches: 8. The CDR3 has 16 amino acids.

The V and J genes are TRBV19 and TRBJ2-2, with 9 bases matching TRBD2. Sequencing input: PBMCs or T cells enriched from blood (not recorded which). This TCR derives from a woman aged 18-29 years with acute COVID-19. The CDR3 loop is CASSLGAGGVTGELFF. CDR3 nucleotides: TGTGCCAGTAGTTTAGGGGCGGGAGGGGTCACCGGGGAGCTGTTTTTT.